The entry below gives a single T cell receptor beta chain sequence along with its context. The antigen is not known. With a much larger clone just one base away, this may be a read error. In the ophthalmopathy cohort, Clinical Activity Score was at least 3, NOSPECS grade at least 4, and duration under 3 months. Patients with uncontrolled infections, other autoimmune diseases, pregnancy or lactation were excluded. This record comes from a study of T cells in Graves' hyperthyroidism and ophthalmopathy. Study-level results: Most thyroid clonotypes expanded above 0.001 were also detected in blood.

The investigators amplified TCR beta CDR3 regions from RNA transcripts. HTBI primers were employed in a first-round RT-PCR of the TCR CDR3. One entry per CDR3 protein results from TCRdb running MiXCR on the multiplex PCR reads. This sample has nearly 600,000 distinct CDR3 sequences, with 14% found just once. What was sequenced was blood. The TCR comes from a woman in her late teens or twenties with Graves' ophthalmopathy.

The CDR3 is CASGPFQRVTSNVDNEQFF. In nucleotides, the CDR3 is TGTGCCAGCGGCCCATTCCAGCGGGTGACGTCTAATGTGGACAATGAGCAGTTCTTC. The genes are TRBV27 and TRBJ2-1; possible D gene TRBD2, 6 bases. Germline V gene sequence: CDR1 MNHEY, CDR2 SMNVEV (reference sequence). V dropped 8 bases and J dropped 5 bases, with 31 bases sitting between them. The CDR3 runs 19 residues.